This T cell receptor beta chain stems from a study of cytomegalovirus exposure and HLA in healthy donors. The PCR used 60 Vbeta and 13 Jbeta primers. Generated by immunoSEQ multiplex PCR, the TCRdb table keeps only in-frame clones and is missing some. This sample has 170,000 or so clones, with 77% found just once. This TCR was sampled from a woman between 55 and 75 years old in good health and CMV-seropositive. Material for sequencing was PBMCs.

This chain's CDR3 is CASSFSRDRSTIYF. The CDR3, as DNA: TGTGCCAGCAGTTTTTCCCGGGACAGGTCGACCATATATTTT. This chain joins TRBV27 and TRBJ1-3; 8 bases map to TRBD1. The length of the CDR3 is 14 residues. CDR1 and CDR2 from the germline V gene are MNHEY and SMNVEV (reference sequence). J lost 10 bases, V lost 3 bases, and 8 bases had no gene match.